A single sample gave rise to the 19 T cell receptor beta chains below, sequenced in a study of beta chain features in type 1 diabetes. All of the isolated RNA was reverse transcribed, so expressed TCRB transcripts were sequenced. Here immunoSEQ multiplex PCR was the method, and the copy in TCRdb shows in-frame clones only, minus some. The table has 160,000 or so clones, around 10% seen once. Sequenced input: central memory CD4+ T cells from blood. The receptors were sampled from a man aged 18 to 30 in good health.

The table lists this clone with a few counts. The chain couples TRBV7-9 to TRBJ1-5; D is unresolved. Germline assignment: CDR1 SEHNR and CDR2 FQNEAQ (reference sequence). Trimming left V 8 bases short and J 7 bases short, with 15 bases between. The CDR3 totals 13 residues. The CDR3, as DNA: TGTGCCAGCGGGTCGAAGGCCAAGCAGCCCCAGCATTTT. It translates to CASGSKAKQPQHF.

The rearrangement joins TRBV30 to TRBJ2-2, with 8 nucleotides matching TRBD2. Looked up from germline, CDR1 is GTSNPN and CDR2 is SVGIG (reference sequence). CDR3 size: 13 residues. The CDR3 nucleotides are TGTAGCTGGCGGGGGGTCGGCACCGGGGAGCTGTTTTTT. This gives the protein CSWRGVGTGELFF.

The sample holds many counts of this clone. The chain joins TRBV19 to TRBJ2-2, with 9 bases aligning to TRBD1. The CDR3 covers 16 residues. With V trimmed by 4 bases and J by 3 bases, 6 bases remained unmatched. CDR1 is LNHDA, CDR2 SQIVND, per germline (reference sequence). CDR3 in amino acids: CASSTPQGAHTGELFF. For the CDR3, the DNA is TGTGCCAGTAGTACCCCACAGGGGGCGCACACCGGGGAGCTGTTTTTT.

This clone was seen a handful of times. The chain carries TRBV9 and TRBJ2-4, with 9 bases matching TRBD1. The germline CDR1 and CDR2 sequences are SGDLS and YYNGEE. The CDR3 is 17 amino acids. With 4 bases clipped from V and 6 bases from J, the junction kept 14 bases outside the gene matches. CDR3 bases: TGTGCCAGCAGCAAAGTCCCAATACAGGGGGCAGGAAACATTCAGTACTTC. Protein product: CASSKVPIQGAGNIQYF.

At least ten counts were recorded for this clone. This rearrangement joins TRBV11-1 to TRBJ2-1, with unresolved D. Deletions cut 5 bases from V and 1 base from J, with 9 bases between. The CDR3 runs 14 residues. CDR1 and CDR2 from the germline V gene are SGHAT and FQDESV (reference sequence). The CDR3 loop reads CASSHPGSYNEQFF. CDR3 in DNA: TGTGCCAGCAGCCACCCCGGGTCCTACAATGAGCAGTTCTTC. The variable domain in full, with the rest retrieved from reference TRBV11-1 and TRBJ2-1, is EAEVAQSPRYKITEKSQAVAFWCDPISGHATLYWYRQILGQGPELLVQFQDESVVDDSQLPKDRFSAERLKGVDSTLKIQPAELGDSAMYLCASSHPGSYNEQFFGPGTRLTVL.

CDR3 in amino acids: CASRETKGEAFF. CDR3 nucleotides: TGTGCCAGCAGGGAAACGAAGGGTGAAGCTTTCTTT. The V gene is TRBV7-9, the J gene TRBJ1-1, with no clear D. The CDR3 extends over 12 amino acids. V lost 6 bases and J 7 bases, leaving 12 bases between the germline ends. Germline V gene sequence: CDR1 SEHNR, CDR2 FQNEAQ (reference sequence).

This clone was counted a few times. V usage is TRBV5-6 and J usage is TRBJ2-2; no clear D. The CDR3 has 17 amino acids. The V end lost 1 base, the J end lost 2 bases, and 15 bases lay between the germline ends. Germline CDR1 is SGHDT and CDR2 is YYEEEE. The CDR3 coding sequence is TGTGCCAGCAGCTTGTTAAATCTCTTTAGAAACACCGGGGAGCTGTTTTTT. As protein: CASSLLNLFRNTGELFF. The complete variable domain, with remaining parts taken from reference TRBV5-6 and TRBJ2-2, reads DAGVTQSPTHLIKTRGQQVTLRCSPKSGHDTVSWYQQALGQGPQFIFQYYEEEERQRGNFPDRFSGHQFPNYSSELNVNALLLGDSALYLCASSLLNLFRNTGELFFGEGSRLTVL.

This clone has only a few counts. The CDR3 DNA reads as TGTGCCAGCAGTTACGGACAGTTCTACGAGCAGTACTTC. It codes for CASSYGQFYEQYF. V and J are TRBV6-6 and TRBJ2-7; TRBD1 might be the D (6 bases). Germline loops: CDR1 MNHNY, CDR2 SVGAGI (reference sequence). This CDR3 contains 13 residues. Trimming took off 2 bases at V and 3 bases at J, with 8 bases between the two ends.

Ten or more counts support this clone. The V and J genes are TRBV23-1 and TRBJ2-7, with D possibly being TRBD1 (5 bases). TRBV23-1 has ORF status, its function being uncertain. Trimming removed 3 bases from V and 6 bases from J, with 18 bases in between. CDR3 length equals 15 residues. CDR3 coding DNA: TGCGCCAGCAGTCAGACTCAGGGATTCGGTCGCGAGCAGTACTTC. It yields the protein CASSQTQGFGREQYF.

This rearrangement joins TRBV5-1 to TRBJ2-7; D gene ambiguous. The CDR3 sequence is 16 residues long. V was trimmed by 4 bases and J by 2 bases, leaving 19 bases between them. Germline V gene sequence: CDR1 SGHRS, CDR2 YFSETQ. The CDR3 spells CASSLLGGSSPYEQYF. The CDR3 region has the DNA TGCGCCAGCAGCCTCCTTGGCGGATCTTCCCCCTACGAGCAGTACTTC.

The genes are TRBV11-2 and TRBJ1-4; D gene uncertain. This CDR3 is 14 amino acids long. Trimming shortened V by 6 bases and J by 4 bases, and 12 bases separated the two germline ends. Germline V gene sequence: CDR1 SGHAT, CDR2 FQNNGV. The CDR3 reads CASRTEGHNEKLFF. The CDR3 DNA reads as TGTGCCAGCAGGACCGAAGGCCATAATGAAAAACTGTTTTTT. The variable domain in full, completed from reference TRBV11-2 and TRBJ1-4, reads EAGVAQSPRYKIIEKRQSVAFWCNPISGHATLYWYQQILGQGPKLLIQFQNNGVVDDSQLPKDRFSAERLKGVDSTLKIQPAKLEDSAVYLCASRTEGHNEKLFFGSGTQLSVL.

This clone occurred a few times. The rearrangement joins TRBV7-3 to TRBJ2-3, with TRBD1 as a possible D gene (5 bases). The germline V gene encodes CDR1 SGHTA and CDR2 FQGTGA. V was shortened by 3 bases and J by 0 bases, with 10 bases between the two germline ends. The CDR3 extends over 15 amino acids. The CDR3 DNA reads TGTGCCAGCAGCTTGACAGCGTTTAGCACAGATACGCAGTATTTT. Amino acids: CASSLTAFSTDTQYF.

Only a few counts were recorded for this clone. The chain couples TRBV30 to TRBJ1-1; TRBD1 might be the D (6 bases). V gave up 5 bases and J gave up 0 bases, with 10 bases separating them. This CDR3 has 13 amino acids. In germline, CDR1 is GTSNPN, CDR2 SVGIG (reference sequence). The CDR3 reads CAWGGHLNTEAFF. CDR3 nucleotides: TGTGCCTGGGGGGGACACTTGAACACTGAAGCTTTCTTT.

The rearrangement links TRBV6-5 to TRBJ1-3; D remains ambiguous. V dropped 6 bases and J dropped 0 bases, with 12 bases sitting between them. Germline V lookup: CDR1 MNHEY, CDR2 SVGAGI. The length of the CDR3 is 15 residues. The CDR3 is CASSTRLHSGNTIYF. CDR3 coding DNA: TGTGCCAGCAGCACCAGGCTGCACTCTGGAAACACCATATATTTT.

There are many counts of this clone. The chain carries TRBV7-2 and TRBJ2-7; the match to TRBD1 covers 8 bases. The CDR3 length is 12 residues. V lost 5 bases to trimming and J lost 4 bases; unmatched junction nucleotides: 1. Germline CDR1 reads SGHTA; CDR2 reads FQGNSA. The DNA of the CDR3 is TGTGCCAGCAGCCGGACAGGGTACGAGCAGTACTTC. Its translation: CASSRTGYEQYF. The entire variable domain, with the rest obtained from reference TRBV7-2 and TRBJ2-7, is as follows: GAGVSQSPSNKVTEKGKDVELRCDPISGHTALYWYRQSLGQGLEFLIYFQGNSAPDKSGLPSDRFSAERTGGSVSTLTIQRTQQEDSAVYLCASSRTGYEQYFGPGTRLTVT.

This clone showed up just a few times. This chain uses TRBV18 with TRBJ2-5; tentative D call: TRBD1 (6 bases). V was shortened by 6 bases and J by 5 bases, with 16 bases between the two germline ends. The CDR3 length is 14 residues. Germline V gives CDR1 KGHSH, CDR2 LQKENI. CDR3 amino acids: CASSPDRSQETQYF. In nucleotides, the CDR3 is TGTGCCAGCTCGCCCGACAGGTCCCAGGAGACCCAGTACTTC.

This rearrangement joins TRBV15 to TRBJ2-7; D ambiguous. There are 14 residues in the CDR3. Between the trimmed V and J ends, which lost 1 base and 0 bases, there was a span of 7 bases. CDR1 is LNHNV, CDR2 YYDKDF, per germline (reference sequence). The CDR3 is CATSRGANSYEQYF. For the CDR3, the DNA is TGTGCCACCAGCAGAGGGGCTAACTCCTACGAGCAGTACTTC.

The chain carries TRBV2 and TRBJ1-2, with D possibly matching TRBD1 (6 bases). Germline lookup yields CDR1 SNHLY and CDR2 FYNNEI. This CDR3 contains 11 residues. Trimming stripped 4 bases from V and 14 bases from J, with 14 bases between. CDR3 nucleotides: TGTGCCAGCAGTGGCGACAGGAGCTTAACCTTC. As protein: CASSGDRSLTF.

This clone was seen only a few times. The chain uses TRBV28 and TRBJ1-5; D unclear. This CDR3 spans 13 amino acids. In germline, CDR1 is MDHEN, CDR2 SYDVKM. The V gene lost 3 bases and the J gene lost 7 bases, with 10 bases spanning the gap. CDR3 bases: TGTGCCAGCAGTTTTGGAGGGAGGCAGCCCCAGCATTTT. As protein: CASSFGGRQPQHF.